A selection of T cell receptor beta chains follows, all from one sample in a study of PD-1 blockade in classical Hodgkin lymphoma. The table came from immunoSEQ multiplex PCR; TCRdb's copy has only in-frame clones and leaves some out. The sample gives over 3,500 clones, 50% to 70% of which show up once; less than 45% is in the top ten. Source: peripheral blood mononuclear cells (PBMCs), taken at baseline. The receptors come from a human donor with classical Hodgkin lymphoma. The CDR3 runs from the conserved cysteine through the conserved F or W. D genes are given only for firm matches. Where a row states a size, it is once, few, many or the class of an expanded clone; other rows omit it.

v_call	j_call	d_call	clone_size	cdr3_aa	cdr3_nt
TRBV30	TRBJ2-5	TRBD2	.	CAWSVGLRETQYF	TGTGCCTGGAGTGTGGGACTACGGGAGACCCAGTACTTC
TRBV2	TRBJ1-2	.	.	CVGRGIGYGYTF	TGTGTCGGCCGGGGTATAGGCTATGGCTACACCTTC
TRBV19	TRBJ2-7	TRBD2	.	CASSTWTSSYEQYF	TGTGCCAGTAGTACCTGGACTAGCTCCTACGAGCAGTACTTC
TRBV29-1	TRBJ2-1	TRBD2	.	CSSLVGGRNNEQFF	TGCAGCTCCCTCGTGGGCGGGAGGAACAATGAGCAGTTCTTC
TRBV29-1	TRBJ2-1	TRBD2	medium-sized	CSVSLISGGRYNEQFF	TGCAGCGTGAGCCTGATTAGCGGGGGACGGTACAATGAGCAGTTCTTC
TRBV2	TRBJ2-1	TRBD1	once	CASSYRQGSYNEQFF	TGTGCCAGCAGTTACCGACAGGGATCCTACAATGAGCAGTTCTTC
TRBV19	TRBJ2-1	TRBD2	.	CASSIGEGNEQFF	TGTGCCAGTAGTATAGGGGAGGGGAATGAGCAGTTCTTC
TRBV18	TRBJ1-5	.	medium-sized	CASSPQGGNQPQHF	TGTGCCAGCTCACCCCAGGGTGGCAATCAGCCCCAGCATTTT
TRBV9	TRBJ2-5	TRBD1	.	CASSEGRRQGSQETQYF	TGTGCCAGCAGCGAGGGGCGACGACAGGGGTCCCAAGAGACCCAGTACTTC
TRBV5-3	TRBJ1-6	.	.	CASSWSDNSPLHF	TGTGCCAGCAGCTGGAGTGACAATTCACCCCTCCACTTT
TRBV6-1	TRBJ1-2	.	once	CASNALRDITEGYTF	TGTGCCAGCAATGCTCTTCGGGACATAACGGAAGGCTACACCTTC
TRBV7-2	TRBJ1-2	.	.	CASSLRPGPRDGGYTF	TGTGCCAGCAGCTTAAGACCCGGGCCCCGAGATGGTGGCTACACCTTC
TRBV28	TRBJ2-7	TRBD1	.	CASSHRGRSSYEQYF	TGTGCCAGCAGCCACAGGGGCAGGAGCTCCTACGAGCAGTACTTC
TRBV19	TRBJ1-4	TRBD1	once	CASSIDQGTGRNEKLFF	TGTGCCAGTAGTATAGATCAGGGGACAGGGCGTAATGAAAAACTGTTTTTT
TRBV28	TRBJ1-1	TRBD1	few	CASSPRGQIEAFF	TGTGCCAGCAGTCCAAGGGGACAGATTGAAGCTTTCTTT
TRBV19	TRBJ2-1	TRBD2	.	CASSTTSGSFDEQFF	TGTGCCAGTAGTACCACTAGCGGGAGTTTCGATGAGCAGTTCTTC
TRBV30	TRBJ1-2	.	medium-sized	CAWQKGVYGYTF	TGTGCCTGGCAGAAAGGGGTCTATGGCTACACCTTC
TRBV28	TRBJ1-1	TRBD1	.	CASSPYGTGNTEAFF	TGTGCCAGCAGTCCTTATGGGACAGGGAACACTGAAGCTTTCTTT
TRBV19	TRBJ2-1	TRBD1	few	CASSATSGQYNEQFF	TGTGCCAGTAGTGCCACCTCGGGACAGTACAATGAGCAGTTCTTC
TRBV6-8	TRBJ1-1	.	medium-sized	CASSYPGGGWVTEAFF	TGTGCCAGCAGTTACCCCGGGGGGGGGTGGGTCACTGAAGCTTTCTTT
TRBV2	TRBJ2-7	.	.	CASSSIAPEQYF	TGTGCCAGCAGTTCCATAGCGCCGGAGCAGTACTTC